This T cell receptor (beta chain) came from a study of a mutant IDH1 vaccine in newly diagnosed glioma. Study summary: The start of vaccination came 4-6 weeks after radiotherapy alone, or with temozolomide cycles.

This clone is deemed medium-sized. The antigen is not known. Germline values: CDR1 LNHNV, CDR2 YYDKDF (reference sequence). This CDR3 comprises 17 residues. V lost 0 bases and J lost 9; bases outside the gene matches: 11. Produced via immunoSEQ multiplex PCR; TCRdb's table is partial and in-frame only. The sample gives 45,000 to 55,000 clones, over 60% of which show up once; 9% to 15% is in the top ten. As for time point: week 35, safety follow-up. Each dose delivered 300 ug of mutant IDH1 20-mer peptide subcutaneously with imiquimod. Administration of eight vaccinations to patients took place in weeks 1, 3, 5, 7, 11, 15, 19, 23.

The TCR sequence derives from a man between 40 and 49 years old with glioma. The V gene is TRBV15, the J gene TRBJ1-6, with 7 bases aligning to TRBD1. The specimen was PBMCs, collected from a glioma patient whose treatment included an IDH1 peptide vaccine. CDR3 protein: CATSRDRTGGLVSPLHF. Here the CDR3 DNA reads TGTGCCACCAGCAGAGATCGGACAGGAGGGCTGGTTTCACCCCTCCACTTT.